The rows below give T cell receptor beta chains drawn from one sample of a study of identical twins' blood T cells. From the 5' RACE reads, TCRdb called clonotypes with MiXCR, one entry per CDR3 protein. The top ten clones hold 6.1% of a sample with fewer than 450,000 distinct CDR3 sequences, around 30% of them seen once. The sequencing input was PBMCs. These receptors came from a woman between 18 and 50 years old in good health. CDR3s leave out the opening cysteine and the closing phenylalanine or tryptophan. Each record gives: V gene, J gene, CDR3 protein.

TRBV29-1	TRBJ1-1	SVGSTGEAF
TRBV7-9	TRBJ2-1	ASSFPLKQGTYNEQF
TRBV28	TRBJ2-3	ASSLGGTDTHY
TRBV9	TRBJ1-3	ASSPRQGINTIY
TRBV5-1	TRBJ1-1	ASSFGARHQTPEAF
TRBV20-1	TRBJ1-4	SARSDVGGEKLF
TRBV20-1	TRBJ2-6	SAGLAGVSGANVLT
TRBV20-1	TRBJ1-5	SARTSRGQPQH
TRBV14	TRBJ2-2	ASSQGTYPGELF
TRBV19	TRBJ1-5	ASSKGADQPQH
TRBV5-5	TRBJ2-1	ASSLLAAYNEQF
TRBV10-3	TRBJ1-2	AISPTGTGGSYGYT
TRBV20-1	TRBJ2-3	SARVSLVDTQY
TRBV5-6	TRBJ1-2	ASRQGRSSGYT
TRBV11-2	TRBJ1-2	ASNQFRTDGGYT
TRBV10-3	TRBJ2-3	ATSLSGAGTDTQY
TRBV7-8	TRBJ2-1	ASSLGGTSGRPNNEQF
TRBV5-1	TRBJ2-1	ASQTGGAGNEQF
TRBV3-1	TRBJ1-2	ASSYTDRDYGYT
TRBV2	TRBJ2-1	ASVVLAGIGQF
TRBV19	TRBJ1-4	ASSLGQATNEKLF
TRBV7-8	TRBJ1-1	ASRLPGGTEAF
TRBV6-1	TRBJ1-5	ASTQENNQPQH
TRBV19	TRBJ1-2	ASSPAGERFNYGYT
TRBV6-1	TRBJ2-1	ASTLMGGSYNEQF
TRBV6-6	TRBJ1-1	ATYRGQGKAEAF
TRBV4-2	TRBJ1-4	ASSQDTGTGGEKLF
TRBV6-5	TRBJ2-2	ASRRDTNTGELF
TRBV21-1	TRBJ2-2	ASGLHPPLGELF
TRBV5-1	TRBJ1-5	ASSLGPISNQPQH
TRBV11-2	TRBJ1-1	ASSLGHLLDTEAF
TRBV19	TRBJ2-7	ASSMVGGPDEQY
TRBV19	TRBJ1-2	ASRINRGLDGYT
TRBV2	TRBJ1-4	ASSGQGEKLF
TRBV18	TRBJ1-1	ASSPPGRLNTEAF
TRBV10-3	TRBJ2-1	AISELPTSSYNEQF
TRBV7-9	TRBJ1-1	ASTSKGGAEAF
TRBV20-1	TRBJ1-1	SARRGETANTEAF
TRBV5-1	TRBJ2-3	ASSLASLASDTQY
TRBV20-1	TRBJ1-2	SAMNLPPYGYT
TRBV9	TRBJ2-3	ASSFRGDTRY
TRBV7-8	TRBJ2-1	ASSSTPEGSYNEQF
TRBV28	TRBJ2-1	ASSTTGTKKYNEQF
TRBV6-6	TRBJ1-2	ASSWTGDNYGYT
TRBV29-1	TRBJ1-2	SVVFTKELT
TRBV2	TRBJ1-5	ASSVSGNQPQH
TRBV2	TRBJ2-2	ASFRTGQNTGELF
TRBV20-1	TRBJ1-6	SAYDRAGSYNSPLH
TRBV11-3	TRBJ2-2	AAKRRTGELF
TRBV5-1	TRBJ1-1	ASSLGGRPNTEAF
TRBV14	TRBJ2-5	ASRGGLEGETQY
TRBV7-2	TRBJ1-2	ARGGAGNYGYT
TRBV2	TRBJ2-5	ASSEDPGRAETQY
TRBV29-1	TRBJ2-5	SLWDREETQY
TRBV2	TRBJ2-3	ASRAGLAGTDTQY